One sample yielded the 27 T cell receptor beta chains listed below, sequenced in a study of radiotherapy plus CTLA-4 blockade in lung cancer. Libraries were prepared by immunoSEQ multiplex PCR; TCRdb keeps only in-frame clonotypes and omits some of them. The table includes about 48,000 clones, 86% detected once. The material sequenced was peripheral blood, taken from a patient treated with radiotherapy plus ipilimumab. These receptors were collected from a human donor with non-small cell lung cancer that progressed on radiotherapy plus ipilimumab. Some clones in this sample may be carry-over from other donors' samples.

V is TRBV14 and J is TRBJ2-7, with no clear D. The V gene lost 1 base and the J gene lost 3 bases, with 4 bases spanning the gap. Per the germline V gene, CDR1 is SGHDN and CDR2 is FVKESK. The CDR3 is 12 residues long. The chain's CDR3 is CASSQVLYEQYF. CDR3 in DNA: TGTGCCAGCAGCCAAGTACTCTACGAGCAGTACTTC. The variable domain in full, completed from reference TRBV14 and TRBJ2-7, reads EAGVTQFPSHSVIEKGQTVTLRCDPISGHDNLYWYRRVMGKEIKFLLHFVKESKQDESGMPNNRFLAERTGGTYSTLKVQPAELEDSGVYFCASSQVLYEQYFGPGTRLTVT.

V is TRBV7-8 and J is TRBJ2-7, with TRBD2 as a possible D gene (5 bases). Germline V gene data show CDR1 as SGHVS and CDR2 as FQNEAQ. The CDR3 spans 16 residues. V lost 1 base and J 1 base, leaving 14 bases between the germline ends. The DNA for the CDR3 is TGTGCCAGCAGCTTAGAAACTAGTGAATTTTCCTACGAGCAGTACTTC. Translated: CASSLETSEFSYEQYF.

The chain joins TRBV5-1 to TRBJ2-7; a possible D gene is TRBD1 (6 bases). Deletions cut 5 bases from V and 2 bases from J, with 17 bases between. The CDR3 is made up of 15 amino acids. The V gene's germline CDR1 is SGHRS and CDR2 YFSETQ. CDR3 bases: TGCGCCAGCAGTAATAGAAGACAGGCGACCTACGAGCAGTACTTC. Translated: CASSNRRQATYEQYF.

The chain links TRBV29-1 to TRBJ2-7; D ambiguous. Germline CDR1 and CDR2: SQVTM and ANQGSEA. The V end was cut by 6 bases, the J end by 0 bases, with 9 bases between. This CDR3 has 12 residues. CDR3 sequence: CSVDLGSYEQYF. CDR3 nucleotide sequence: TGCAGCGTCGACTTGGGCTCCTACGAGCAGTACTTC.

Here the CDR3 reads CASSQGILARVLTGELFF. CDR3 in DNA: TGCGCCAGCAGCCAGGGAATCCTAGCGAGAGTTCTCACCGGGGAGCTGTTTTTT. This sequence joins TRBV4-1 and TRBJ2-2; TRBD2 is a possible D gene (6 bases). The CDR3 consists of 18 residues. Per the germline V gene, CDR1 is MGHRA and CDR2 is YSYEKL. Trimming removed 3 bases from V and 4 bases from J, with 21 bases in between.

The rearrangement uses TRBV7-3 and TRBJ2-7, with 7 bases aligning to TRBD1. The germline CDR1 and CDR2 sequences are SGHTA and FQGTGA. V lost 5 bases to trimming and J lost 5 bases; unmatched junction nucleotides: 6. There are 13 residues in the CDR3. The CDR3 nucleotides read TGTGCCAGCAGCCTAGACAGGGCCCACGAGCAGTACTTC. Translated: CASSLDRAHEQYF. Combining the CDR3 with reference TRBV7-3 and TRBJ2-7 gives the whole variable domain GAGVSQTPSNKVTEKGKYVELRCDPISGHTALYWYRQSLGQGPEFLIYFQGTGAADDSGLPNDRFFAVRPEGSVSTLKIQRTERGDSAVYLCASSLDRAHEQYFGPGTRLTVT.

The chain uses TRBV5-1 and TRBJ2-2; tentatively, D is TRBD2 (5 bases). The V end was cut by 10 bases, the J end by 5 bases, with 15 bases between. This CDR3 region has 13 residues. Looked up from germline, CDR1 is SGHRS and CDR2 is YFSETQ. The CDR3 region is CAFLPRGTGELFF. As DNA, the CDR3 is TGCGCCTTCCTCCCCCGCGGGACCGGGGAGCTGTTTTTT.

The rearrangement joins TRBV5-7 to TRBJ2-7; D uncertain. TRBV5-7 is designated an ORF whose function remains uncertain. The V end was cut by 2 bases, the J end by 1 base, with 4 bases between. The CDR3 has 12 amino acids. CDR3 sequence reads: CASSFLSYEQYF. The CDR3 DNA follows: TGTGCCAGCAGCTTCTTGTCCTACGAGCAGTACTTC.

The chain combines TRBV28 with TRBJ1-5; D may be TRBD1 (6 bases). Germline assignment: CDR1 MDHEN and CDR2 SYDVKM. The ends were cut back, 5 bases at V and 2 bases at J, with 10 bases in the middle. The CDR3 contains 14 residues. Here the CDR3 DNA reads TGTGCCAGCAGTCAGGGGTATCGCAATCAGCCCCAGCATTTT. Translating gives CASSQGYRNQPQHF.

This chain connects TRBV7-8 to TRBJ1-3; the match to TRBD1 covers 8 bases. Germline CDR1 is SGHVS and CDR2 is FQNEAQ. The junction had 4 bases not matched to a gene; V was cut back by 2 bases and J by 10 bases. This CDR3 has 13 amino acids. The CDR3 DNA reads as TGTGCCAGCAGCTTACGACAGGGGAGTACCATATATTTT. Encoded protein: CASSLRQGSTIYF.

V usage is TRBV7-9 and J usage is TRBJ1-2; 9 nucleotides match TRBD1. This CDR3 region has 14 residues. The V gene end was trimmed by 1 base and the J gene end by 12 bases; junction bases not matched to a gene: 9. Germline CDR1 SEHNR, CDR2 FQNEAQ (reference sequence). The CDR3 DNA reads TGTGCCAGCAGCTTAGGGACAGGGGAGCAAGGCCACACCTTC. Amino acids: CASSLGTGEQGHTF. The variable domain in full, with the rest retrieved from reference TRBV7-9 and TRBJ1-2, is DTGVSQNPRHKITKRGQNVTFRCDPISEHNRLYWYRQTLGQGPEFLTYFQNEAQLEKSRLLSDRFSAERPKGSFSTLEIQRTEQGDSAMYLCASSLGTGEQGHTFGSGTRLTVV.

The chain is built from TRBV7-8 and TRBJ2-1; D call uncertain. The CDR3 length is 16 residues. Germline CDR1 is SGHVS and CDR2 is FQNEAQ. The V gene lost 1 base and the J gene lost 2 bases, with 12 bases spanning the gap. The CDR3 nucleotides are TGTGCCAGCAGCTTAGAGCCGACTTACACCTACAATGAGCAGTTCTTC. Encoded protein: CASSLEPTYTYNEQFF.

This chain links TRBV6-1 with TRBJ2-3; weak D call: TRBD2 (6 bases). CDR1 and CDR2 (germline): MNHNS, SASEGT. CDR3 length: 15 amino acids. V dropped 8 bases and J dropped 0 bases, with 15 bases sitting between them. The CDR3 region is CASGRRGASTDTQYF. The DNA for the CDR3 is TGTGCCAGCGGGAGGAGGGGTGCTAGCACAGATACGCAGTATTTT.

In DNA, the CDR3 is TGCAGCGTTGAAGAGGCGGGGGCCGGGAATCAGCCCCAGCATTTT. It specifies CSVEEAGAGNQPQHF. J is TRBJ1-5 and V is TRBV29-1, with a tentative D call TRBD1 (6 bases). The CDR3 runs to 15 residues. Germline V lookup: CDR1 SQVTM, CDR2 ANQGSEA. Trimming shortened V by 0 bases and J by 4 bases, and 13 bases separated the two germline ends. The complete variable domain, with remaining parts taken from reference TRBV29-1 and TRBJ1-5, reads SAVISQKPSRDICQRGTSLTIQCQVDSQVTMMFWYRQQPGQSLTLIATANQGSEATYESGFVIDKFPISRPNLTFSTLTVSNMSPEDSSIYLCSVEEAGAGNQPQHFGDGTRLSIL.

The count of this clone is one. The chain joins TRBV27 to TRBJ2-7; 8 bases map to TRBD2. Trimming took 6 bases from V and 3 from J; bases not matched to a gene: 10. The CDR3 length is 15 residues. Germline loops: CDR1 MNHEY, CDR2 SMNVEV (reference sequence). CDR3 nucleotide sequence: TGTGCCAGCAGCCTGGATAGCGGGGAGGGCTACGAGCAGTACTTC. Translation gives CASSLDSGEGYEQYF.

V gene TRBV5-1 combines with J gene TRBJ1-3, with a weak D call TRBD1 (6 bases). Deletions cut 7 bases from V and 8 bases from J, with 22 bases between. CDR1 SGHRS and CDR2 YFSETQ come from the germline V gene. The CDR3 has 15 residues. The CDR3, as DNA: TGCGCCAGCCGACGACTGGGGGGGCTAGGAGACACCATATATTTT. Translated: CASRRLGGLGDTIYF. The variable domain in full, completed from reference TRBV5-1 and TRBJ1-3, reads KAGVTQTPRYLIKTRGQQVTLSCSPISGHRSVSWYQQTPGQGLQFLFEYFSETQRNKGNFPGRFSGRQFSNSRSEMNVSTLELGDSALYLCASRRLGGLGDTIYFGEGSWLTVV.

The genes are TRBV6-1 and TRBJ1-2; D not certain. Germline V lookup: CDR1 MNHNS, CDR2 SASEGT. The germline V and J ends were trimmed by 4 bases and 8 bases, with 8 bases remaining between them. The CDR3 is 11 residues long. The CDR3 DNA reads as TGTGCCAGCAGTGGCGGCGGCGGCTACACCTTC. Translating it yields CASSGGGGYTF.

This clone showed up just once. Since a far larger clone is one base different, this is likely a read error. The chain recombines TRBV11-3 with TRBJ2-1; D perhaps matches TRBD2 (5 bases). Germline loops: CDR1 SGHNT, CDR2 YENEEA. Deletions cut 4 bases from V and 9 bases from J, with 10 bases between. CDR3 length equals 12 residues. CDR3 loop: CASSSMAGEQFF. CDR3 sequence (DNA): TGTGCCAGCAGCTCGATGGCGGGTGAGCAGTTCTTC. Filled out from reference TRBV11-3 and TRBJ2-1, the complete variable domain reads EAGVVQSPRYKIIEKKQPVAFWCNPISGHNTLYWYLQNLGQGPELLIRYENEEAVDDSQLPKDRFSAERLKGVDSTLKIQPAELGDSAVYLCASSSMAGEQFFGPGTRLTVL.

The chain uses TRBV5-4 and TRBJ1-2; D is unresolved. The CDR3 covers 12 residues. V dropped 2 bases and J dropped 8 bases, with 10 bases sitting between them. Germline CDR1 reads SGHNT; CDR2 reads YYREEE (reference sequence). Here the CDR3 DNA reads TGTGCCAGCAGCTTTTCAGGACTCGGCTACACCTTC. It encodes CASSFSGLGYTF. Complete variable domain (other parts from reference TRBV5-4 and TRBJ1-2): ETGVTQSPTHLIKTRGQQVTLRCSSQSGHNTVSWYQQALGQGPQFIFQYYREEENGRGNFPPRFSGLQFPNYSSELNVNALELDDSALYLCASSFSGLGYTFGSGTRLTVV.

This sequence joins TRBV30 and TRBJ1-2; tentative D call: TRBD1 (6 bases). The germline V and J ends were trimmed by 0 bases and 4 bases, with 18 bases remaining between them. CDR3 length: 16 residues. CDR1 and CDR2 (germline): GTSNPN, SVGIG (reference sequence). The CDR3 loop is CAWSVPTGGGGYGYTF. The CDR3 DNA is TGTGCCTGGAGTGTACCTACGGGGGGCGGCGGCTATGGCTACACCTTC.

This chain links TRBV29-1 with TRBJ2-7; possibly TRBD1 for D (5 bases). The V end was cut by 7 bases, the J end by 6 bases, with 13 bases between. This CDR3 contains 11 residues. The germline V gene has CDR1 SQVTM and CDR2 ANQGSEA. The CDR3 nucleotides read TGCAGCGGAAGAACAGGTGGCGAGCAGTACTTC. Translated, it gives CSGRTGGEQYF.

There are a few counts of this clone. The chain links TRBV29-1 to TRBJ2-7; 8 nucleotides agree with TRBD1. Per germline, CDR1 SQVTM and CDR2 ANQGSEA. The length of the CDR3 is 14 residues. The junction had 14 bases not matched to a gene; V was cut back by 7 bases and J by 6 bases. CDR3 DNA: TGCAGCGACCCACCGGGACAGGAGGTCCCCGAGCAGTACTTC. Translation gives CSDPPGQEVPEQYF.

V gene TRBV5-1 combines with J gene TRBJ1-1, with 8 bases aligning to TRBD1. This CDR3 spans 17 amino acids. Trimming took 0 bases from V and 5 from J; bases not matched to a gene: 12. Germline V CDR1 and CDR2: SGHRS, YFSETQ. Written as DNA, the CDR3 is TGCGCCAGCAGCTTGGCCGAATCCGGACAGGGTTTTACTGAAGCTTTCTTT. This translates into CASSLAESGQGFTEAFF.

The chain uses TRBV5-1 and TRBJ2-7; 7 nucleotides agree with TRBD2. The germline V gene encodes CDR1 SGHRS and CDR2 YFSETQ. The CDR3 is 14 amino acids. V lost 0 bases, J lost 7 bases, and 7 bases stayed unmatched. CDR3 sequence reads: CASSLGGTTGEQYF. Written as DNA, the CDR3 is TGCGCCAGCAGCTTGGGAGGGACTACGGGAGAGCAGTACTTC. Supplemented by reference TRBV5-1 and TRBJ2-7, the full variable domain reads KAGVTQTPRYLIKTRGQQVTLSCSPISGHRSVSWYQQTPGQGLQFLFEYFSETQRNKGNFPGRFSGRQFSNSRSEMNVSTLELGDSALYLCASSLGGTTGEQYFGPGTRLTVT.

The rearrangement joins TRBV6-4 to TRBJ1-1; no clear D gene. Germline lookup yields CDR1 MRHNA and CDR2 SNTAGT. The ends were cut back, 2 bases at V and 3 bases at J, with 7 bases in the middle. This CDR3 comprises 13 residues. The CDR3 loop reads CASSDESYTEAFF. The CDR3 bases are TGTGCCAGCAGTGACGAGAGCTACACTGAAGCTTTCTTT.

The CDR3 reads CASSHPGTSHYEQYF. In DNA, the CDR3 is TGCGCCAGCAGCCATCCGGGGACTAGCCATTACGAGCAGTACTTC. The chain recombines TRBV4-1 with TRBJ2-7, with 9 bases identical to TRBD2. Losses at the gene ends were 3 bases for V and 4 bases for J; bases not matched to a gene: 7. This CDR3 is 15 amino acids long. Germline CDR1 MGHRA, CDR2 YSYEKL.

This chain uses TRBV9 with TRBJ1-5, with TRBD1 identical over 7 bases. This CDR3 comprises 16 residues. Trimming cost V 0 bases and J 5 bases; bases outside gene matches: 8. The V gene's germline CDR1 is SGDLS and CDR2 YYNGEE. For the CDR3, the DNA is TGTGCCAGCAGCGTAGTGTGGACAGGCCGGGATCAGCCCCAGCATTTT. It encodes CASSVVWTGRDQPQHF.